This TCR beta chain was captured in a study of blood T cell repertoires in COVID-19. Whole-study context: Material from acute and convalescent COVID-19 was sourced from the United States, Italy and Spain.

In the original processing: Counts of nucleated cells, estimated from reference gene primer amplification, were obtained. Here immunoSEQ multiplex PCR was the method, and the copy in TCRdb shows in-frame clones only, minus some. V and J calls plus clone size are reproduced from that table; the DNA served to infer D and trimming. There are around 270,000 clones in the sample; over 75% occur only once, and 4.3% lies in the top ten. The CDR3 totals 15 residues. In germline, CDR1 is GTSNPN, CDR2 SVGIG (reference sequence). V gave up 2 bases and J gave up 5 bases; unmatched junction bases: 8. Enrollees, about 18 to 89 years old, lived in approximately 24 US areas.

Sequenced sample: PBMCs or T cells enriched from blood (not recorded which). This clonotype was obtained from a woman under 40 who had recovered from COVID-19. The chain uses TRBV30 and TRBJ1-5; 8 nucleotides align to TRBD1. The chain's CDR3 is CAWSRQGIGDQPQHF. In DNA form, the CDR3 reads TGTGCCTGGAGTAGACAGGGGATTGGGGATCAGCCCCAGCATTTT.